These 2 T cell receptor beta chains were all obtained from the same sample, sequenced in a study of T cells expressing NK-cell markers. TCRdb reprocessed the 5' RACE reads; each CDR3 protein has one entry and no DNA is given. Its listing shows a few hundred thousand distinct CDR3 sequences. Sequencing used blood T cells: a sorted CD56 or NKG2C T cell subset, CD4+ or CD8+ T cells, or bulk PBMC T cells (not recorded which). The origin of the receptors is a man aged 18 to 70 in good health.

The CDR3 is CASSTDRSSFQETQYF. This sequence joins TRBV6-1 and TRBJ2-5; TCRdb outputs TRBD1, but without DNA this stays unchecked. Germline V gene lookup returns CDR1 MNHNS and CDR2 SASEGT. The CDR3 runs to 16 residues.

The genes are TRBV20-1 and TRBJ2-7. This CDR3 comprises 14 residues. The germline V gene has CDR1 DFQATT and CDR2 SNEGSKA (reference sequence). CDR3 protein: CSALIHGGFYEQYF.